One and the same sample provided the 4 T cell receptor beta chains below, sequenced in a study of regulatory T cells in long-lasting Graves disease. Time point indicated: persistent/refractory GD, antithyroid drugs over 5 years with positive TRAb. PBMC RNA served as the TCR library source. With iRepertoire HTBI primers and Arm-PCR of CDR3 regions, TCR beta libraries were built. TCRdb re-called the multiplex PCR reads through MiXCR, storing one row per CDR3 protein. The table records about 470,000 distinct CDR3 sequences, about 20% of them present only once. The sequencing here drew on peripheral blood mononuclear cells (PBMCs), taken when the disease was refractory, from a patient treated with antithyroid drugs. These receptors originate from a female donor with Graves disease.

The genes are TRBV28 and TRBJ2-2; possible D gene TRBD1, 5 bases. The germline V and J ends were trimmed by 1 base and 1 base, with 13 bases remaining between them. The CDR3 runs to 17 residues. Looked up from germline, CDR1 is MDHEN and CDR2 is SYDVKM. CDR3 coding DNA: TGTGCCAGCAGTTTATTTTGGATAGGGGTGAACACCGGGGAGCTGTTTTTT. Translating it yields CASSLFWIGVNTGELFF.

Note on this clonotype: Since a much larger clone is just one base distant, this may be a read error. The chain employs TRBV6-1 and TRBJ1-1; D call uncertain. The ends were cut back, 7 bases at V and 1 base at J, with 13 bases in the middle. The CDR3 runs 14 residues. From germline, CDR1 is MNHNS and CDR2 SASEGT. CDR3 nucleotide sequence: TGTGCCAGCACCGGCCGGGATTCGAACACTGAAGCTTTCTTT. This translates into CASTGRDSNTEAFF.

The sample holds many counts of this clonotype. The chain's CDR3 is CASSLFSSGANVLTF. CDR3 DNA: TGTGCCAGCAGCTTATTTAGCTCTGGGGCCAACGTCCTGACTTTC. The chain employs TRBV7-3 and TRBJ2-6; D call uncertain. V shed 2 bases and J shed 0 bases, with 5 bases lying between them. Germline values: CDR1 SGHTA, CDR2 FQGTGA. The CDR3 runs 15 residues.

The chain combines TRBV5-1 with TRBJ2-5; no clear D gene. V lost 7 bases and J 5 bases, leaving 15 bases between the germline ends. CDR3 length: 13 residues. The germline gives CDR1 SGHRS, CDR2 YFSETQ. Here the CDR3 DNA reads TGCGCCAGCGGATTCCCTAGTAGGGAGACCCAGTACTTC. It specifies CASGFPSRETQYF.